The clone carrying this T cell receptor (beta chain) was picked up a small number of times. MiXCR, applied by TCRdb to the PCR reads, yields one record per CDR3 protein. The sample shows approximately 97,000 distinct CDR3 sequences, 30% to 35% of them seen only once. This record belongs to a study of molecular identifiers for immune sequencing clone quantification. The CDR3 spans 16 residues. Trimming took 1 base from V and 3 from J, leaving 10 bases between them. Germline CDR1 and CDR2: SGHTA and FQGNSA. This sequence joins TRBV7-2 and TRBJ1-6; unclear D gene. The receptor was derived from a human donor in good health. Some libraries in this study had Jurkat cell RNA spiked in. Sequencing was performed on naive CD8+ T cells from blood, with Jurkat cell RNA spiked in. Subset: FACS-sorted CD8+CD4-CCR7+CD45RA+ naive T cells. CDR3 in amino acids: CASSLVTSSYNSPLHF. As DNA, the CDR3 is TGTGCCAGCAGCTTAGTGACATCTAGCTATAATTCACCCCTCCACTTT.